This T cell receptor beta chain was identified during a study of a mutant IDH1 vaccine in newly diagnosed glioma. Study overall: Vaccines were begun 4-6 weeks after radiotherapy alone, or with temozolomide cycles.

Clones were read by immunoSEQ multiplex PCR, and TCRdb kept only the in-frame ones, dropping some. Counted here are just under 70,000 clones, approximately 84% occurring once; the ten biggest clones make up less than 15%. Described time point: week 35, safety follow-up. Vaccination comprised doses that each held 300 ug of mutant IDH1 20-mer peptide, plus topical imiquimod. The vaccination schedule gave patients eight doses in weeks 1, 3, 5, 7, 11, 15, 19 and 23. Study-wide results and caveats: There were vaccine-induced immune responses in about 92% of the patients.

After removal of 6 bases from V and 7 bases from J, the junction contained 7 bases not matched to a gene. The CDR3 totals 14 residues. CDR1 and CDR2 from the germline V gene are MDHEN and SYDVKM. A note on this clone: Its target is not known.

This clonotype originated in a young man with glioma. The sequences come from PBMCs, collected from a glioma patient whose treatment included an IDH1 peptide vaccine. The genes are TRBV28 and TRBJ2-7; TRBD2 agrees at 12 bases. As DNA, the CDR3 is TGTGCCAGCAGACCTAGCGGGGGGGCGGGGGAGCAGTACTTC. It encodes CASRPSGGAGEQYF.